Each of the 24 T cell receptor beta chains below was sequenced from the same sample in a study of T cell changes during pregnancy in multiple sclerosis (dated by TCRdb to the late 2010s). The protocol used for the library was the immunoSEQ multiplex PCR assay. TCRdb limited this immuneACCESS table to in-frame rearrangements with V and J called. A share of clones is missing; checked studies link under half to unresolved V genes, and the rest is unexplained. The sample profile shows roughly 49,000 clones; around 92% of them were found once. The ten largest make up more than 0.85% of the sample. Source: peripheral blood, taken after pregnancy. Receptors originate from a female donor with multiple sclerosis, enrolled in a pregnancy study.

The CDR3 region has the DNA TGTGCCAGCAGCCCCTCACAAGATACGCAGTATTTT. As protein: CASSPSQDTQYF. The chain carries TRBV4-2 and TRBJ2-3; D is unresolved. The CDR3 is 12 residues long. V shed 4 bases and J shed 5 bases, with 7 bases lying between them. The germline V gene encodes CDR1 LGHNA and CDR2 YNFKEQ.

The rearrangement links TRBV6-1 to TRBJ1-3, with 7 bases fitting TRBD1. Unmatched junction bases numbered 8, after V lost 7 bases and J lost 8 bases. This CDR3 is built from 13 residues. CDR1 is MNHNS and CDR2 is SASEGT in the germline V gene. CDR3 sequence (DNA): TGTGCCAGCACCGCAGGGGGGTGGGACACCATATATTTT. It encodes CASTAGGWDTIYF.

J is TRBJ1-2 and V is TRBV14; D gene unclear. With 0 bases removed from V and 1 base from J, the gap between germline ends came to 12 bases. CDR1 is SGHDN, CDR2 FVKESK, per germline. CDR3 length: 16 amino acids. CDR3 coding DNA: TGTGCCAGCAGCCAAGATTTCGGCAACTATAACTATGGCTACACCTTC. Translating gives CASSQDFGNYNYGYTF.

The chain joins TRBV6-5 to TRBJ1-6; TRBD1 matches 7 bases. The V gene's germline CDR1 is MNHEY and CDR2 SVGAGI. There are 14 residues in the CDR3. Germline trimming cut 5 bases from V and 8 bases from J; bases unmatched to any gene: 6. In DNA, the CDR3 is TGTGCCAGCAGTGCGGACAGGAGGGATTCACCCCTCCACTTT. Encoded protein: CASSADRRDSPLHF.

The chain combines TRBV7-2 with TRBJ1-1; TRBD1 matches at 10 bases. CDR1 and CDR2 (germline): SGHTA, FQGNSA. V gave up 4 bases and J gave up 5 bases; unmatched junction bases: 10. The CDR3 contains 16 residues. The CDR3, as DNA: TGTGCCAGCAGCTCACAGACAGGGGGCGCGGGTACTGAAGCTTTCTTT. Amino acids: CASSSQTGGAGTEAFF.

The V gene is TRBV5-6, the J gene TRBJ2-7; maybe TRBD1 (5 bases). The CDR3 is made up of 14 amino acids. Germline CDR1 is SGHDT and CDR2 is YYEEEE. With 0 bases removed from V and 2 bases from J, the gap between germline ends came to 9 bases. The CDR3 loop is CASSLEGAPYEQYF. The CDR3 DNA is TGTGCCAGCAGCTTGGAAGGGGCCCCCTACGAGCAGTACTTC.

This clone was recorded only once. The DNA for the CDR3 is TGTGCCTTGAGGAGCCTGGCGGACTATGGCTACACCTTC. This codes for CALRSLADYGYTF. The chain links TRBV10-3 to TRBJ1-2; no clear D gene. The CDR3 has 13 amino acids. The germline V gene encodes CDR1 ENHRY and CDR2 SYGVKD. V lost 11 bases and J 3 bases, leaving 16 bases between the germline ends.

The chain employs TRBV12-2 and TRBJ1-2; the table's D call TRBD1 went unverified against the DNA. TRBV12-2 is deemed a pseudogene. The CDR3 loop spans 17 amino acids. The CDR3 DNA follows: TGTGCAAGTCGCTTTGGTACGATGGACAGGGATAGGTATGGCTACACCTTC. Translation: CASRFGTMDRDRYGYTF.

This clone was observed a single time. V gene TRBV7-2 combines with J gene TRBJ2-3, with 9 positions matching TRBD1. Germline V gives CDR1 SGHTA, CDR2 FQGNSA. This CDR3 is 14 amino acids long. The J segment lost 5 bases and the V segment lost 5 bases, leaving 5 bases of the junction unmatched. The CDR3 DNA is TGTGCCAGCAGCCCGGGACAGGGCAGAGATACGCAGTATTTT. This codes for CASSPGQGRDTQYF.

This clone was seen a single time. This chain links TRBV29-1 with TRBJ1-2, with TRBD1 matching 10 bases. CDR3 length equals 13 residues. Losses at the gene ends were 5 bases for V and 6 bases for J; bases not matched to a gene: 6. The germline gives CDR1 SQVTM, CDR2 ANQGSEA. CDR3: CSVWSGTGDGYTF. The CDR3 coding sequence is TGCAGCGTTTGGTCCGGGACAGGGGATGGCTACACCTTC.

This sequence joins TRBV29-1 and TRBJ2-7, with TRBD1 matching over 8 bases. The CDR3 consists of 11 residues. The germline CDR1 and CDR2 sequences are SQVTM and ANQGSEA. V lost 7 bases, J lost 4 bases, and 3 bases stayed unmatched. This CDR3 is CSAGQAYEQYF. The CDR3 coding sequence is TGCAGCGCGGGACAGGCGTACGAGCAGTACTTC.

This chain joins TRBV4-1 and TRBJ2-3; TRBD2 might be the D (5 bases). Germline V gene lookup returns CDR1 MGHRA and CDR2 YSYEKL. CDR3 length: 13 residues. V lost 0 bases, J lost 11 bases, and 12 bases lay in between. CDR3 DNA sequence: TGCGCCAGCAGCCAAGAATCGGGATCCGGGCAGTATTTT. Translated: CASSQESGSGQYF.

This chain joins TRBV7-2 and TRBJ2-5, with a possible D match to TRBD1 (6 bases). The CDR3 has 14 amino acids. V shed 3 bases and J shed 4 bases, with 12 bases lying between them. CDR1 and CDR2 from the germline V gene are SGHTA and FQGNSA. CDR3 protein: CASSLGTTTETQYF. The DNA for the CDR3 is TGTGCCAGCAGCTTGGGGACAACCACAGAGACCCAGTACTTC.

V and J are TRBV4-1 and TRBJ2-5; D call uncertain. V dropped 5 bases and J dropped 4 bases, with 14 bases sitting between them. The germline CDR1 and CDR2 sequences are MGHRA and YSYEKL. This CDR3 has 14 amino acids. The CDR3 sequence is CASSESRIGETQYF. CDR3 sequence (DNA): TGCGCCAGCAGCGAGAGTCGTATCGGAGAGACCCAGTACTTC.

This sequence joins TRBV28 and TRBJ1-4; the match to TRBD1 covers 9 bases. The V gene's germline CDR1 is MDHEN and CDR2 SYDVKM. CDR3 length equals 15 residues. Losses at the gene ends were 6 bases for V and 7 bases for J; bases not matched to a gene: 9. Here the CDR3 DNA reads TGTGCCAGCAGGAGACCGGGACAGGGAGGTGAAAAACTGTTTTTT. Its translation: CASRRPGQGGEKLFF.

CDR3 coding DNA: TGTGCCAGCAGCCCGACAGGGGCCTTTGGTGAAAAACTGTTTTTT. Its protein product is CASSPTGAFGEKLFF. V is TRBV7-2 and J is TRBJ1-4; 8 nucleotides agree with TRBD1. Trimming removed 5 bases from V and 7 bases from J; junction bases left unmatched: 9. Germline CDR1 reads SGHTA; CDR2 reads FQGNSA. This CDR3 region has 15 residues.

The chain uses TRBV11-2 and TRBJ2-5; 7 nucleotides line up with TRBD2. Looked up from germline, CDR1 is SGHAT and CDR2 is FQNNGV. V dropped 3 bases and J dropped 5; count of bases not matched to a gene: 3. CDR3 length: 13 amino acids. The CDR3 coding sequence is TGTGCCAGCAGCTTCCCCGGGGGGGAGACCCAGTACTTC. It translates to CASSFPGGETQYF.

This clone occurred a few times. CDR3 amino acids: CASSAAGGANSPLHF. CDR3 coding DNA: TGTGCCAGCAGCGCGGCCGGGGGAGCTAATTCACCCCTCCACTTT. V and J are TRBV25-1 and TRBJ1-6; a weak D match, TRBD1 (5 bases). The CDR3 loop spans 15 amino acids. Trimming left V 6 bases short and J 6 bases short, with 15 bases between. Germline lookup yields CDR1 MGHDK and CDR2 SYGVNS.

The chain joins TRBV5-1 to TRBJ1-2; D is perhaps TRBD1 (6 bases). V was clipped by 0 bases and J by 0 bases, with 24 bases between them. CDR1 and CDR2 from the germline V gene are SGHRS and YFSETQ. The CDR3 covers 20 residues. The CDR3 region is CASSLAAAGAGGRPNYGYTF. For the CDR3, the DNA is TGCGCCAGCAGCTTGGCCGCGGCGGGTGCTGGGGGCCGTCCTAACTATGGCTACACCTTC.

The chain links TRBV6-6 to TRBJ1-2; D may be TRBD1 (6 bases). Germline V gene data show CDR1 as MNHNY and CDR2 as SVGAGI (reference sequence). V was clipped by 0 bases and J by 6 bases, with 14 bases between them. This CDR3 has 15 amino acids. In nucleotides, the CDR3 is TGTGCCAGCAGTTACTCGACAGGCCTTCGGGATGGCTACACCTTC. Protein product: CASSYSTGLRDGYTF.

This clone was detected only once. The genes are TRBV6-1 and TRBJ1-1, with TRBD1 matching 10 bases. Germline V CDR1 and CDR2: MNHNS, SASEGT. The V and J ends lost 1 base and 5 bases, in that order; junction bases with no gene match: 13. The CDR3 totals 18 residues. CDR3 nucleotide sequence: TGTGCCAGCAGTGAAGATTGGGGACAGGGGTGGGAGAATACTGAAGCTTTCTTT. Translation: CASSEDWGQGWENTEAFF.

This CDR3 is CASSERGLNEKLFF. The CDR3 DNA reads TGTGCCAGCAGTGAAAGAGGGCTCAATGAAAAACTGTTTTTT. V usage is TRBV2 and J usage is TRBJ1-4, with D uncertain. The CDR3 covers 14 residues. Per the germline V gene, CDR1 is SNHLY and CDR2 is FYNNEI. V dropped 2 bases and J dropped 5 bases, with 9 bases sitting between them. The variable domain in full, with the rest retrieved from reference TRBV2 and TRBJ1-4, is EPEVTQTPSHQVTQMGQEVILRCVPISNHLYFYWYRQILGQKVEFLVSFYNNEISEKSEIFDDQFSVERPDGSNFTLKIRSTKLEDSAMYFCASSERGLNEKLFFGSGTQLSVL.

The V gene is TRBV7-9, the J gene TRBJ2-3, with TRBD1 matching over 7 bases. V shed 7 bases, J shed 0 bases, and the junction held 7 bases outside the gene matches. This CDR3 is built from 15 residues. Germline CDR1 reads SEHNR; CDR2 reads FQNEAQ (reference sequence). In nucleotides, the CDR3 is TGTGCCAGCACAAAAACAGGGGAGAGCACAGATACGCAGTATTTT. Protein product: CASTKTGESTDTQYF.

J is TRBJ2-3 and V is TRBV27; TRBD2 aligns across 15 bases. The germline V gene has CDR1 MNHEY and CDR2 SMNVEV (reference sequence). Trimming at V came to 4 bases and at J to 2 bases, leaving 4 bases not matched to a gene. The CDR3 covers 17 residues. CDR3 in amino acids: CASSWTSGGAYTDTQYF. CDR3 coding DNA: TGTGCCAGCAGTTGGACTAGCGGGGGGGCGTACACAGATACGCAGTATTTT.